This passage covers 13 T cell receptor beta chains from one sample sequenced in a study of blood T cell repertoires in COVID-19. Data came from immunoSEQ multiplex PCR; TCRdb stores just in-frame clones and leaves some out. The repertoire consists of over 120,000 clones, with about 80% occurring once and the leading ten covering 35% to 45%. The sequenced sample was peripheral blood. All receptors come from a human donor in a cohort sampled during active COVID-19.

The chain uses TRBV4-2 and TRBJ1-1; D perhaps matches TRBD1 (6 bases). CDR1 and CDR2 (germline): LGHNA, YNFKEQ. This CDR3 has 13 residues. V gave up 4 bases and J gave up 4 bases, with 10 bases separating them. The CDR3 sequence is CASSLVRGTEAFF. The CDR3 region has the DNA TGTGCCAGCAGCCTTGTCAGGGGCACTGAAGCTTTCTTT.

This sequence joins TRBV9 and TRBJ1-4; tentative D call: TRBD1 (6 bases). Germline V lookup: CDR1 SGDLS, CDR2 YYNGEE. V was cut by 4 bases and J by 2 bases, with 9 bases left in between. This CDR3 spans 14 amino acids. CDR3 nucleotides: TGTGCCAGCAGCCTGACAGGCACTAATGAAAAACTGTTTTTT. Protein: CASSLTGTNEKLFF.

This clone was seen a single time. CDR3 amino acids: CASSPPGAGGWETQYF. DNA of the CDR3: TGTGCCAGCTCACCACCGGGTGCAGGGGGCTGGGAGACCCAGTACTTC. The chain uses TRBV18 and TRBJ2-5; TRBD1 matches at 8 bases. V lost 0 bases to trimming and J lost 5 bases; unmatched junction nucleotides: 8. Germline CDR1 KGHSH, CDR2 LQKENI. This CDR3 is built from 16 residues.

This clone was seen once. CDR3 sequence (DNA): TGCGCCAGCAGCTTGGCCGCGGGTGCGGGTAGTGGCTACACCTTC. Translated: CASSLAAGAGSGYTF. The V and J genes are TRBV5-1 and TRBJ1-2, with D unresolved. Deletions cut 0 bases from V and 7 bases from J, with 16 bases between. CDR1 is SGHRS and CDR2 is YFSETQ in the germline V gene. This CDR3 spans 15 amino acids.

This clone appeared once. This chain connects TRBV5-4 to TRBJ2-1; 8 positions match TRBD1. J lost 4 bases, V lost 5 bases, and 8 bases had no gene match. CDR1 is SGHNT and CDR2 is YYREEE in the germline V gene (reference sequence). The CDR3 sequence is 15 residues long. CDR3 coding DNA: TGTGCCAGCAGACACTGGACAGGGATGTACAATGAGCAGTTCTTC. The encoded protein is CASRHWTGMYNEQFF. Variable domain in full (rest from reference TRBV5-4 and TRBJ2-1): ETGVTQSPTHLIKTRGQQVTLRCSSQSGHNTVSWYQQALGQGPQFIFQYYREEENGRGNFPPRFSGLQFPNYSSELNVNALELDDSALYLCASRHWTGMYNEQFFGPGTRLTVL.

V is TRBV5-1 and J is TRBJ2-1, with 7 positions matching TRBD2. Trimming cost V 0 bases and J 3 bases; bases outside gene matches: 3. The CDR3 contains 15 residues. Germline values: CDR1 SGHRS, CDR2 YFSETQ. CDR3 residues: CASSLVASGYNEQFF. The CDR3 DNA is TGCGCCAGCAGCTTGGTCGCTAGCGGCTACAATGAGCAGTTCTTC.

The chain's CDR3 is CARRRQRDNSPLHF. CDR3 sequence (DNA): TGTGCCAGGAGGCGGCAGCGAGATAATTCACCCCTCCACTTT. V is TRBV19 and J is TRBJ1-6, with no clear D. There are 14 residues in the CDR3. Trimming left V 9 bases short and J 5 bases short, with 14 bases between. Germline V gene sequence: CDR1 LNHDA, CDR2 SQIVND (reference sequence). Looking up the rest from reference TRBV19 and TRBJ1-6 gives the full variable domain: DGGITQSPKYLFRKEGQNVTLSCEQNLNHDAMYWYRQDPGQGLRLIYYSQIVNDFQKGDIAEGYSVSREKKESFPLTVTSAQKNPTAFYLCARRRQRDNSPLHFGNGTRLTVT.

The gene calls are TRBV10-3 and TRBJ2-1, with 7 nucleotides matching TRBD1. With V trimmed by 6 bases and J by 8 bases, 7 bases remained unmatched. The CDR3 is 13 amino acids. The germline V gene has CDR1 ENHRY and CDR2 SYGVKD. CDR3 region: CAIRGDRDHEQFF. CDR3 coding DNA: TGTGCCATCAGAGGTGACAGGGACCATGAGCAGTTCTTC.

V gene TRBV18 combines with J gene TRBJ2-7; TRBD2 matches at 8 bases. V shed 1 base and J 6 bases; nucleotides not matched to a gene: 2. The CDR3 has 13 residues. Per germline, CDR1 KGHSH and CDR2 LQKENI. DNA for the CDR3: TGTGCCAGCTCACCACAACGGGAGGGCGAGCAGTACTTC. Translated, it gives CASSPQREGEQYF.

This clone was seen just once. The rearrangement links TRBV5-1 to TRBJ1-3; 7 bases fit TRBD1. In germline, CDR1 is SGHRS, CDR2 YFSETQ. The CDR3 sequence is 17 residues long. Trimming at V came to 4 bases and at J to 0 bases, leaving 10 bases not matched to a gene. The CDR3 nucleotides read TGCGCCAGCAGCCCAGGGACAGTCTGGGTCTCTGGAAACACCATATATTTT. Its protein is CASSPGTVWVSGNTIYF.

The chain couples TRBV4-3 to TRBJ2-1, with 8 positions matching TRBD2. The CDR3 totals 16 residues. Germline V gene sequence: CDR1 LGHNA, CDR2 YSLEER. Trimming took 0 bases from V and 9 from J; bases not matched to a gene: 10. CDR3 DNA: TGCGCCAGCAGCCAAGAGCGCCAGCGGGGGACCGGTGAGCAGTTCTTC. Protein: CASSQERQRGTGEQFF.

The chain links TRBV6-4 to TRBJ2-5; possible D gene TRBD2, 6 bases. This CDR3 is built from 15 residues. CDR1 and CDR2 (germline): MRHNA, SNTAGT. Between the trimmed V and J ends, which lost 7 bases and 4 bases, there was a span of 19 bases. CDR3 sequence (DNA): TGTGCCAGCACCCTACGCGGCCAGGGAGGAGAGACCCAGTACTTC. Its translation: CASTLRGQGGETQYF.

The gene calls are TRBV3-1 (or the pseudogene TRBV3-2) and TRBJ1-2; 8 bases line up with TRBD1. The germline gives CDR1 LGHDT, CDR2 YNNKEL (reference sequence). The CDR3 length is 16 residues. The J segment lost 5 bases and the V segment lost 0 bases, leaving 8 bases of the junction unmatched. The CDR3 DNA follows: TGTGCCAGCAGCCAAGATCTGACAGGGGCTAGATATGGCTACACCTTC. Translated: CASSQDLTGARYGYTF.